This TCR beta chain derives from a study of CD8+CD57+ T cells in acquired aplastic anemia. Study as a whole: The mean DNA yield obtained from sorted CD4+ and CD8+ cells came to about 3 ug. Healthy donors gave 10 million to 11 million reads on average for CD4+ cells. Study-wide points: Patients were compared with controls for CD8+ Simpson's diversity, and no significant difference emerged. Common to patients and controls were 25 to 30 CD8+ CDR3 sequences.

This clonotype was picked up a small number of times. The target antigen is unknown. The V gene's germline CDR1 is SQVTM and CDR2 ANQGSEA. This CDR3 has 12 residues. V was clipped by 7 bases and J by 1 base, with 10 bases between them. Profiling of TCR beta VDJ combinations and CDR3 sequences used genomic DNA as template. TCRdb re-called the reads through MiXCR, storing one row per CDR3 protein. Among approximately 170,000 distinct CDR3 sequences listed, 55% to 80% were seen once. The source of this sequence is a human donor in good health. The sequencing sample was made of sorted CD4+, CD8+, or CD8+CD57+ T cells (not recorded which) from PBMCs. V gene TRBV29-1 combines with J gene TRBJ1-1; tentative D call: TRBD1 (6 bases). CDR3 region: CSGGHKNTEAFF. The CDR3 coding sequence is TGCAGCGGGGGACACAAGAACACTGAAGCTTTCTTT.